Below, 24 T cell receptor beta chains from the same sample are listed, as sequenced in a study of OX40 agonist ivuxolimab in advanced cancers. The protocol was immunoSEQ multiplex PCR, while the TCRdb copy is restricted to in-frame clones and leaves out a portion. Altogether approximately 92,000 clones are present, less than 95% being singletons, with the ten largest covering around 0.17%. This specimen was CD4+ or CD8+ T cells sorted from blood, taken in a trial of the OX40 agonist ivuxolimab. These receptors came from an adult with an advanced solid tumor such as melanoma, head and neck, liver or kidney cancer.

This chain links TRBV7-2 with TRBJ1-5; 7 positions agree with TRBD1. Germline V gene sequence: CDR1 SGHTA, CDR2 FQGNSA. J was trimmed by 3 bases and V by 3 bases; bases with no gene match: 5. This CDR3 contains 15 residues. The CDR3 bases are TGTGCCAGCAGCTTGGAGACAGGGTTCAATCAGCCCCAGCATTTT. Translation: CASSLETGFNQPQHF.

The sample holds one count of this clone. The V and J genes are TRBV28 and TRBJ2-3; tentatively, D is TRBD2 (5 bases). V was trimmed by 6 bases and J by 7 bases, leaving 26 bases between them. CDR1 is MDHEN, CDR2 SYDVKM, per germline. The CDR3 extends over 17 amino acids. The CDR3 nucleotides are TGTGCCAGCAGCTCCGGCCCCCAAAGCCGGGGAAGGAATACGCAGTATTTT. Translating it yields CASSSGPQSRGRNTQYF.

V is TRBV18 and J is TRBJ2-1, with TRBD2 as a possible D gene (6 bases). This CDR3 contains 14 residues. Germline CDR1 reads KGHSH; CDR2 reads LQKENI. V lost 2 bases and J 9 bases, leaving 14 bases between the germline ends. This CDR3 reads CASSPYTGDGEQFF. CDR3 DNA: TGTGCCAGCTCACCATATACGGGAGACGGTGAGCAGTTCTTC.

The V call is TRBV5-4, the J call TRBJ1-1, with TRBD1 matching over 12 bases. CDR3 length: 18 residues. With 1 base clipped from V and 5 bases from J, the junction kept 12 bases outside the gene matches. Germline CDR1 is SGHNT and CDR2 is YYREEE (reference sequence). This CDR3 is CASSLRWGQGAGVTEAFF. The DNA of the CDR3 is TGTGCCAGCAGCTTGAGGTGGGGACAGGGGGCAGGGGTGACTGAAGCTTTCTTT.

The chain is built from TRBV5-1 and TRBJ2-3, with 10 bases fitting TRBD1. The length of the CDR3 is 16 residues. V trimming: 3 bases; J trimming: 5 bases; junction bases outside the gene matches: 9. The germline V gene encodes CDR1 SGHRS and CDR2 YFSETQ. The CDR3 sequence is CASSSSEWTGGDTQYF. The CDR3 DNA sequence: TGCGCCAGCAGCTCGAGTGAGTGGACAGGGGGAGATACGCAGTATTTT. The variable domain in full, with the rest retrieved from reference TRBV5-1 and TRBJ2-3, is KAGVTQTPRYLIKTRGQQVTLSCSPISGHRSVSWYQQTPGQGLQFLFEYFSETQRNKGNFPGRFSGRQFSNSRSEMNVSTLELGDSALYLCASSSSEWTGGDTQYFGPGTRLTVL.

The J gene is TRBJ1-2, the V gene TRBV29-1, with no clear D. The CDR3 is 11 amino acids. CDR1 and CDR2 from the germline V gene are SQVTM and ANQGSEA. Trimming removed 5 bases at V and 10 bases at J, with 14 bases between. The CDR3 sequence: CSVWVQTDYTF. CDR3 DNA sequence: TGCAGCGTTTGGGTTCAAACGGACTACACCTTC.

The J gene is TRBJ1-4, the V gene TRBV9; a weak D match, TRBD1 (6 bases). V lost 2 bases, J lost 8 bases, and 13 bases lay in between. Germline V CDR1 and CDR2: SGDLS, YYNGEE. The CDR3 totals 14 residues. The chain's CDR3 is CASSVGRGGEKLFF. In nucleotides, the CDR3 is TGTGCCAGCAGCGTGGGCAGGGGTGGCGAAAAACTGTTTTTT.

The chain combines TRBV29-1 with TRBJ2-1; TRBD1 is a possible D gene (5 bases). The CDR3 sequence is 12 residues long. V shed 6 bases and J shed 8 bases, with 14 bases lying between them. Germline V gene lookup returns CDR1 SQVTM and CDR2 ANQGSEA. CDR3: CSVKGQGHEQFF. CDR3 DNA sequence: TGCAGCGTAAAAGGGCAGGGCCATGAGCAGTTCTTC.

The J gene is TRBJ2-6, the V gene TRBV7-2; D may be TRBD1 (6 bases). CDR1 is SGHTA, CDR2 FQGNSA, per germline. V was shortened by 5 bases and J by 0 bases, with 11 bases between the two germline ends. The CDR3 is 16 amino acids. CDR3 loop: CASSQEGHSGANVLTF. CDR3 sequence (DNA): TGTGCCAGCAGCCAAGAGGGACACTCTGGGGCCAACGTCCTGACTTTC.

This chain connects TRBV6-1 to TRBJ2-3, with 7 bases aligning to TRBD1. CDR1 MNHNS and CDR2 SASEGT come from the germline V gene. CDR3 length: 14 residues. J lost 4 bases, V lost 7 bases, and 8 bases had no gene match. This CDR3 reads CASTGQRPPDTQYF. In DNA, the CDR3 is TGTGCCAGCACGGGACAGCGGCCTCCAGATACGCAGTATTTT.

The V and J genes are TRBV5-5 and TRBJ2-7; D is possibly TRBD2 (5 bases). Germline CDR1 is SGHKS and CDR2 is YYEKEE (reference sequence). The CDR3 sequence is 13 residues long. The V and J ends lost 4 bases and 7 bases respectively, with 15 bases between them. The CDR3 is CASSPYLAREQYF. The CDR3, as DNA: TGTGCCAGCAGCCCCTATCTAGCACGGGAGCAGTACTTC.

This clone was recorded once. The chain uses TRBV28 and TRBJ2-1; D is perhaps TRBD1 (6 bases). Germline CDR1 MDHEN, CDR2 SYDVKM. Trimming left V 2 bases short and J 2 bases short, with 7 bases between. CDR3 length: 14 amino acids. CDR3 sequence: CASSLDRTYNEQFF. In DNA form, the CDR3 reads TGTGCCAGCAGTTTAGACAGGACCTACAATGAGCAGTTCTTC.

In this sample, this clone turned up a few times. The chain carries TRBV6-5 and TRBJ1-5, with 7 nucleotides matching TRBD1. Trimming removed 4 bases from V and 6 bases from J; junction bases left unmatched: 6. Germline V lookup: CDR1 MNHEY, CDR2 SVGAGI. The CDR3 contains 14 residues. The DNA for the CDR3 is TGTGCCAGCAGTTGGCGACAGGGTCGTCAGCCCCAGCATTTT. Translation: CASSWRQGRQPQHF.

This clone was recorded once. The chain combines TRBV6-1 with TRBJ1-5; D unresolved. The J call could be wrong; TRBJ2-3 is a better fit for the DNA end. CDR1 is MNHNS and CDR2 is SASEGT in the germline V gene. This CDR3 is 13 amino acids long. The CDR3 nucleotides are TGTGCCAGCAGTGAAACACGGAATCAGCCCCAGTATTTT. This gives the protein CASSETRNQPQYF.

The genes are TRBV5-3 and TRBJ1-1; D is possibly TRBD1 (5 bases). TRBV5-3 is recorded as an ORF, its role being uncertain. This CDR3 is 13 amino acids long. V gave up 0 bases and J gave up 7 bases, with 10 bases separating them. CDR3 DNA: TGTGCCAGAAGCTTGGCCCCCGGGGGTGAAGCTTTCTTT. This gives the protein CARSLAPGGEAFF.

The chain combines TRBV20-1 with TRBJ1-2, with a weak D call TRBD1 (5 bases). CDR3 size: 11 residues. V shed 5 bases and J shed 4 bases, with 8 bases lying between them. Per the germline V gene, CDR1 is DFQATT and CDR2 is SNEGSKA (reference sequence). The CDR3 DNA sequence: TGCAGTGCTTTTCAGGGCTATGGCTACACCTTC. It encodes CSAFQGYGYTF.

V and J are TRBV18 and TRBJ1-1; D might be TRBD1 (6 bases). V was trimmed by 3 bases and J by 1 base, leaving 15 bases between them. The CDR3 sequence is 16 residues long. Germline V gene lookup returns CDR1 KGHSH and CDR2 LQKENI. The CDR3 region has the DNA TGTGCCAGCTCACCTCCCCAGGGGCAGGCGAACACTGAAGCTTTCTTT. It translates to CASSPPQGQANTEAFF.

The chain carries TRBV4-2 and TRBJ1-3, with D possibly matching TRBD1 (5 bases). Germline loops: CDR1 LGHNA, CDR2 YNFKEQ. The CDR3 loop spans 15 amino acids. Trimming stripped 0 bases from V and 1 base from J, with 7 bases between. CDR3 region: CASSQDGGSGNTIYF. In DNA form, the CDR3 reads TGTGCCAGCAGCCAAGATGGGGGTTCTGGAAACACCATATATTTT.

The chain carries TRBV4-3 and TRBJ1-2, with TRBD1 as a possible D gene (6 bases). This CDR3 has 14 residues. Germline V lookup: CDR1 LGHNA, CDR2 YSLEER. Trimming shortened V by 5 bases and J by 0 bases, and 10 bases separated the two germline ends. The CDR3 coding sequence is TGCGCCAGCAGCGCGGACAGAGCTAACTATGGCTACACCTTC. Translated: CASSADRANYGYTF.

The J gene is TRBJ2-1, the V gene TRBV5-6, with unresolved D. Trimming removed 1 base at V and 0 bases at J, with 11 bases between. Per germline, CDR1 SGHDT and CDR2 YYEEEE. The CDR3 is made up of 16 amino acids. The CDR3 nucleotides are TGTGCCAGCAGCTTGCTGACGGCCAGCTCCTACAATGAGCAGTTCTTC. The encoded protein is CASSLLTASSYNEQFF.

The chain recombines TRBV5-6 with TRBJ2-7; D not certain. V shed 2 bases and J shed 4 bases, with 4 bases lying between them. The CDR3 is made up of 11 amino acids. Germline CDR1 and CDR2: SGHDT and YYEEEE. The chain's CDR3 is CASSFPYEQYF. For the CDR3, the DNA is TGTGCCAGCAGCTTCCCTTACGAGCAGTACTTC.

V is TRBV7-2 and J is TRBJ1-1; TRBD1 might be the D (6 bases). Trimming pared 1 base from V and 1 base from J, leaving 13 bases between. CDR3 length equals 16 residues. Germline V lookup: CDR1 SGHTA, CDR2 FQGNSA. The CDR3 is CASSLDRESKNTEAFF. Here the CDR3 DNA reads TGTGCCAGCAGCTTAGACAGGGAATCTAAGAACACTGAAGCTTTCTTT.

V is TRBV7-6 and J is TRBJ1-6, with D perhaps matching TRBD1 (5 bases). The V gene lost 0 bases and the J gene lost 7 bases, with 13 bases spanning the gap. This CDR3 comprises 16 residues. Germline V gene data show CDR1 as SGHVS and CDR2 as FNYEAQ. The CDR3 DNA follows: TGTGCCAGCAGCTTAGCGCCGGGACTCTTAAATTCACCCCTCCACTTT. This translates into CASSLAPGLLNSPLHF.

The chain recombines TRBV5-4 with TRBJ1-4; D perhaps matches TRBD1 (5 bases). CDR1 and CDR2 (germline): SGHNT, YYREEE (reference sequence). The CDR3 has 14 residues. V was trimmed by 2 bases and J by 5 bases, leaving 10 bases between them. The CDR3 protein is CASSFRGPNEKLFF. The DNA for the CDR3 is TGTGCCAGCAGCTTTAGGGGTCCCAATGAAAAACTGTTTTTT.